Listed below are T cell receptor beta chains from one sample, sequenced in a study of cytotoxic CD8 clonotypes in ibrutinib-treated CLL. Using immunoSEQ multiplex PCR, the repertoire was profiled, and TCRdb retains in-frame clones only, with some absent. In the table there are some 130,000 clones, about 91% of which are singletons. The specimen was PBMCs, collected after 12 months of ibrutinib treatment. Every receptor here comes from a human donor with chronic lymphocytic leukemia. CDR3s include the opening cysteine and the closing phenylalanine or tryptophan. A D gene is named only where the DNA matches it firmly. Not every row has a clone size; where given, it reads once, few, many or a size class.

-	TRBJ2-1	-	TRBV19	CASSISRGIYNEQFF	TGTGCCAGTAGTATTTCTCGGGGGATCTACAATGAGCAGTTCTTC
-	TRBJ2-3	-	TRBV27	CASSPLLGLGVFTQYF	TGTGCCAGCAGTCCCTTACTTGGACTGGGCGTATTTACGCAGTATTTT
-	TRBJ2-5	TRBD1	TRBV19	CASSMNRGETQYF	TGTGCCAGTAGTATGAACAGGGGCGAGACCCAGTACTTC
once	TRBJ2-1	-	TRBV6-6	CASKQGGGGEQFF	TGTGCCAGCAAACAAGGGGGCGGGGGGGAGCAGTTCTTC
-	TRBJ2-1	-	TRBV7-9	CASSREADHSYNEQFF	TGTGCCAGCAGCCGAGAGGCGGACCACTCCTACAATGAGCAGTTCTTC
-	TRBJ1-1	TRBD1	TRBV5-1	CASSIDRDREAFF	TGCGCCAGCAGCATAGACCGGGACAGAGAAGCTTTCTTT
-	TRBJ1-1	-	TRBV5-1	CASSLGGQGNTEAFF	TGCGCCAGCAGCTTGGGCGGGCAAGGGAACACTGAAGCTTTCTTT
-	TRBJ1-1	TRBD1	TRBV7-2	CASSLTGSTEAFF	TGTGCCAGCAGCTTGACAGGGAGCACTGAAGCTTTCTTT
-	TRBJ1-4	-	TRBV7-9	CASSPLDGSEKLFF	TGTGCCAGCAGCCCCCTTGATGGCTCTGAAAAACTGTTTTTT
-	TRBJ2-1	TRBD2	TRBV19	CASQAIVAGDGYEQFF	TGTGCCAGCCAAGCGATCGTAGCGGGAGATGGCTATGAGCAGTTCTTC
-	TRBJ2-3	-	TRBV4-3	CASSPRRGDTQYF	TGCGCCAGCAGCCCCCGAAGGGGAGATACGCAGTATTTT
-	TRBJ1-3	-	TRBV12-2	CASSLSVNTIYF	TGTGCCAGCAGCCTTAGCGTAAACACCATATATTTT
few	TRBJ1-4	TRBD1	TRBV5-4	CASSPDRGDEKLFF	TGTGCCAGCAGCCCGGACAGGGGGGATGAAAAACTGTTTTTT
once	TRBJ2-7	-	TRBV7-8	CASSWLIRNEQYF	TGTGCCAGCAGCTGGCTAATTAGGAACGAGCAGTACTTC
-	TRBJ1-2	TRBD1	TRBV27	CATPSTGGVGGYTF	TGTGCCACCCCATCGACAGGGGGGGTAGGTGGCTACACCTTC
once	TRBJ1-5	-	TRBV2	CASSEFEISNQPQHF	TGTGCCAGCAGTGAGTTTGAGATTAGCAATCAGCCCCAGCATTTT
-	TRBJ2-3	TRBD1	TRBV7-8	CASRPTGSDTQYF	TGTGCCAGCAGACCGACAGGGTCAGATACGCAGTATTTT
-	TRBJ2-7	-	TRBV28	CASTTGTSYEQYF	TGTGCCAGCACCACCGGGACATCCTACGAGCAGTACTTC
-	TRBJ2-1	-	TRBV7-7	CASSSKGGDEQFF	TGTGCTAGCAGCTCCAAGGGCGGGGACGAGCAGTTCTTC
-	TRBJ1-5	TRBD1	TRBV28	CASRWGTGGTNQPQHF	TGTGCCAGCAGATGGGGAACAGGGGGCACCAATCAGCCCCAGCATTTT
once	TRBJ2-2	-	TRBV4-1	CASSQEGVAGELFF	TGCGCCAGCAGCCAAGAAGGGGTGGCCGGGGAGCTGTTTTTT
-	TRBJ2-1	TRBD2	TRBV7-3	CASSDSSGSNEQFF	TGTGCCAGCAGCGACTCTAGCGGGAGTAATGAGCAGTTCTTC
-	TRBJ2-7	TRBD1	TRBV25-1	CASSAPLGQGRYEQYF	TGTGCCAGCAGTGCCCCCCTGGGACAGGGGAGGTACGAGCAGTACTTC
-	TRBJ2-1	-	TRBV9	CASSPEWSSYNEQFF	TGTGCCAGCAGCCCCGAGTGGAGCTCCTACAATGAGCAGTTCTTC
-	TRBJ1-3	-	TRBV6-6	CASIPGRKGNTIYF	TGTGCCAGCATCCCGGGCAGAAAAGGAAACACCATATATTTT
-	TRBJ2-6	-	TRBV2	CASRAGANVLTF	TGTGCCAGCAGGGCTGGGGCCAACGTCCTGACTTTC
-	TRBJ2-7	-	TRBV6-6	CASSPRIFSSYEQYF	TGTGCCAGCAGTCCACGGATCTTCAGCTCCTACGAGCAGTACTTC
-	TRBJ2-1	-	TRBV5-1	CASSHTKGPNEQFF	TGCGCCAGCAGCCACACGAAGGGCCCAAATGAGCAGTTCTTC
-	TRBJ2-1	-	TRBV25-1	CASRQGSYNEQFF	TGTGCCAGCAGACAGGGTTCCTACAATGAGCAGTTCTTC
-	TRBJ2-1	TRBD2	TRBV27	CASSRDYYNEQFF	TGTGCCAGCAGCCGGGACTACTACAATGAGCAGTTCTTC
-	TRBJ2-7	TRBD1	TRBV5-1	CASTGAQGVQYF	TGCGCCAGCACTGGGGCACAGGGGGTGCAGTACTTC
-	TRBJ1-3	TRBD1	TRBV7-8	CASSPRTGGLNTIYF	TGTGCCAGCAGCCCGCGGACAGGGGGATTAAACACCATATATTTT
-	TRBJ1-2	-	TRBV28	CASSRQGPGGYTF	TGTGCCAGCAGTCGACAAGGGCCTGGTGGCTACACCTTC
-	TRBJ2-2	-	TRBV11-3	CASSFNKGTGRNTGELFF	TGTGCCAGCAGCTTTAATAAAGGGACGGGAAGGAACACCGGGGAGCTGTTTTTT
-	TRBJ1-2	-	TRBV28	CASSLDSWYGYTF	TGTGCCAGCAGTCTGGACAGTTGGTATGGCTACACCTTC
-	TRBJ1-1	-	TRBV23-1	CASSQSKGDTEAFF	TGCGCCAGCAGTCAATCGAAGGGGGACACTGAAGCTTTCTTT
-	TRBJ2-7	-	TRBV9	CASSVGAGFSYEQYF	TGTGCCAGCAGCGTAGGGGCCGGTTTCTCCTACGAGCAGTACTTC
-	TRBJ2-5	TRBD1	TRBV9	CASSKGTAQQETQYF	TGTGCCAGCAGCAAAGGGACAGCCCAACAAGAGACCCAGTACTTC
few	TRBJ2-5	-	TRBV7-9	CASSLADRTQYF	TGTGCCAGCAGCTTAGCGGACCGGACCCAGTACTTC
-	TRBJ2-5	TRBD2	TRBV4-3	CASSQGLAGGETQYF	TGCGCCAGCAGCCAAGGACTAGCGGGTGGGGAGACCCAGTACTTC
-	TRBJ2-7	-	TRBV27	CASSLGWEDTYEQYF	TGTGCCAGCAGTTTAGGATGGGAGGATACCTACGAGCAGTACTTC
-	TRBJ1-1	-	TRBV12-5	CASGNQGNTEAFF	TGTGCTAGTGGTAATCAGGGGAACACTGAAGCTTTCTTT
-	TRBJ2-5	TRBD2	TRBV19	CASSMGRSGTTETQYF	TGTGCCAGTAGTATGGGAAGGAGCGGGACGACAGAGACCCAGTACTTC
-	TRBJ2-2	-	TRBV9	CASRKNTGELFF	TGTGCCAGCAGAAAGAACACCGGGGAGCTGTTTTTT
-	TRBJ2-6	-	TRBV28	CASSSHQSGAGANVLTF	TGTGCCAGCAGTTCCCACCAGTCGGGGGCTGGGGCCAACGTCCTGACTTTC
once	TRBJ2-7	TRBD1	TRBV5-1	CASSPRQGTLNEQYF	TGCGCCAGCAGCCCTAGACAGGGTACTCTGAACGAGCAGTACTTC
-	TRBJ2-7	-	TRBV27	CASSPQVGTYEQYF	TGTGCCAGCAGCCCACAGGTAGGAACCTACGAGCAGTACTTC
-	TRBJ2-3	-	TRBV5-1	CASSPQPGVLGLGTQYF	TGCGCCAGCAGCCCCCAACCTGGGGTACTCGGGCTCGGTACGCAGTATTTT
-	TRBJ1-5	-	TRBV19	CASSIPYQPQHF	TGTGCCAGTAGTATACCCTATCAGCCCCAGCATTTT
-	TRBJ1-4	TRBD1	TRBV28	CASRTGTGVEKLFF	TGTGCCAGCAGGACCGGGACAGGGGTCGAAAAACTGTTTTTT
-	TRBJ2-7	TRBD1	TRBV9	CASSTLGQDYEQYF	TGTGCCAGCAGCACACTCGGACAGGACTACGAGCAGTACTTC
few	TRBJ2-3	TRBD2	TRBV11-3	CASSRGLAGGPDTQYF	TGTGCCAGCAGCCGGGGACTAGCGGGAGGGCCAGATACGCAGTATTTT
-	TRBJ2-7	-	TRBV14	CASSQLSGAYEQYF	TGTGCCAGCAGCCAACTTTCCGGAGCGTACGAGCAGTACTTC
-	TRBJ2-7	-	TRBV29-1	CSARLDEQYF	TGCAGCGCTAGACTGGACGAGCAGTACTTC
-	TRBJ1-1	-	TRBV7-9	CASSAGYPEAFF	TGTGCCAGCAGCGCCGGGTACCCCGAAGCTTTCTTT